These 8 T cell receptor beta chains came from one sample sequenced in a study of tumor-infiltrating lymphocytes in glioblastoma multiforme. Multiple V-beta primers and a C-beta primer amplified TCRB from RNA. Using its own MiXCR run on the multiplex PCR reads, TCRdb lists one record per CDR3 protein. There are 25,000 to 40,000 distinct CDR3 sequences in the sample; 50% to 75% occur only once, and 33% lies in the top ten. The sequenced sample consisted of brain tumor tissue. The receptors stem from a male donor with glioblastoma.

As concerns this clonotype: Possible read error: a much larger clone is one base away. The rearrangement uses TRBV12-3 or TRBV12-4 and TRBJ2-7, with a possible D match to TRBD2 (6 bases). The CDR3 has 14 amino acids. V was pared by 5 bases and J by 9 bases, with 20 bases between. The CDR3 DNA follows: TGTGCCAGCAGTCCCGGGAGCCTCCTCTTCGGGCAGTACTTC. Amino acid sequence: CASSPGSLLFGQYF.

A few counts support this clonotype. The V call is TRBV2, the J call TRBJ1-1; D is undetermined. The CDR3 spans 13 residues. CDR1 is SNHLY and CDR2 is FYNNEI in the germline V gene. V lost 6 bases and J lost 5, with 13 bases in between. The CDR3 bases are TGTGCCAGCAGGCTGGGCATTGAGACTGAAGCTTTCTTT. Translation: CASRLGIETEAFF.

As regards this clonotype: The junction shows a germline mismatch at one end, possibly a read error. This chain uses TRBV20-1 with TRBJ2-2; 7 bases are shared with TRBD2. The CDR3 consists of 15 residues. Germline lookup yields CDR1 DFQATT and CDR2 SNEGSKA (reference sequence). The CDR3 DNA reads as TGCAGTCACCTTCAGCTAGCGGAGAACACCAGGGAGCTGTTTTTT. The encoded protein is CSHLQLAENTRELFF.

Turning to this clonotype: At one of its ends the junction is not consistent with the germline gene, which may arise from a read error. This sequence joins TRBV20-1 and TRBJ1-2; D unresolved. Germline V gives CDR1 DFQATT, CDR2 SNEGSKA (reference sequence). The CDR3 has 10 residues. CDR3 nucleotides: TGCAGTGTAAGCGAGGGTGGCAACACCTTC. Translating it yields CSVSEGGNTF.

Regarding this clonotype: One junction end does not reproduce the germline sequence, and a read error may be involved. The J gene is TRBJ2-7, the V gene TRBV11-2, with TRBD2 as a possible D gene (5 bases). This CDR3 is built from 15 residues. Per germline, CDR1 SGHAT and CDR2 FQNNGV. This chain's CDR3 is CVSNFSSLSLYEQYF. CDR3 nucleotide sequence: TGTGTCAGCAACTTCTCTAGCCTATCACTATACGAGCAGTACTTC.

This clonotype showed up many times. The rearrangement uses TRBV10-2 and TRBJ1-5; tentative D call: TRBD1 (6 bases). The V end lost 2 bases, the J end lost 6 bases, and 17 bases lay between the germline ends. CDR1 is WSHSY, CDR2 SAAADI, per germline. CDR3 length: 16 amino acids. CDR3: CASSEIGGASSQPQHF. The CDR3 coding sequence is TGCGCCAGCAGTGAGATCGGGGGGGCTAGTAGTCAGCCCCAGCATTTT.

This clonotype was detected many times. A much larger clone sits a single nucleotide away, making a read error possible. This CDR3 is missing its conserved last phenylalanine or tryptophan, likely due to a read error. The V call is TRBV10-3, the J call TRBJ1-1; D gene unclear. The length of the CDR3 is 11 residues. V was trimmed by 4 bases and J by 10 bases, leaving 10 bases between them. CDR1 ENHRY and CDR2 SYGVKD come from the germline V gene. CDR3 nucleotides: TGTGCCATCAGTGTTGGTCAGAGAGCTTTCCTT. It yields the protein CAISVGQRAFL.

This clonotype appeared a few times. Given a much more abundant clone one base away, this may be a read error. The V and J genes are TRBV5-4 and TRBJ2-5; 8 bases are a match to TRBD2. CDR3 length: 14 amino acids. CDR1 and CDR2 (germline): SGHNT, YYREEE (reference sequence). DNA for the CDR3: TGTTCCAGCAGCCCGGGACTAGAACAAGAGACCCAGTACTTC. Translation: CSSSPGLEQETQYF.